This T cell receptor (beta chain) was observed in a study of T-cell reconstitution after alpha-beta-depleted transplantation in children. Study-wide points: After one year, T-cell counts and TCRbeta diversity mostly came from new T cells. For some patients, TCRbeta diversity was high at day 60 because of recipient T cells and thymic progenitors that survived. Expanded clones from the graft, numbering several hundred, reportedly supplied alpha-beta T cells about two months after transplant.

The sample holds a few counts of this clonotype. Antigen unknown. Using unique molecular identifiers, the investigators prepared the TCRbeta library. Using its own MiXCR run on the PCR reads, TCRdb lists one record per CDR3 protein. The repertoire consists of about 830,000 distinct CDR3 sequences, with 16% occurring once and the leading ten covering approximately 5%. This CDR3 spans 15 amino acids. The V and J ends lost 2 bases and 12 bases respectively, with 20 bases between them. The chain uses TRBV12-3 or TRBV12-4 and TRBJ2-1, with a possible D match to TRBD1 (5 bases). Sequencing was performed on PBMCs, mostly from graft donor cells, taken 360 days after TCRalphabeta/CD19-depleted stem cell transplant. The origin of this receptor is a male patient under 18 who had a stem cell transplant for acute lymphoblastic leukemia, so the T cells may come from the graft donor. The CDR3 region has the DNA TGTGCCAGCAGTTTACAGGGCATGGTGTCTCGGAGGCAGTTCTTC. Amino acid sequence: CASSLQGMVSRRQFF.